Given below is one T cell receptor beta chain in context. The length of the CDR3 is 15 residues. Trimming took off 2 bases at V and 3 bases at J, with 16 bases between the two ends. In germline, CDR1 is SQVTM, CDR2 ANQGSEA. The data were taken from a study of blood T cell repertoires in COVID-19. Overall study: Spain, Italy and the United States supplied samples that represented acute and convalescent COVID-19.

Profiled with immunoSEQ multiplex PCR; TCRdb holds only in-frame clones, not every one. The repertoire holds around 65,000 clones, 76% seen once, with over 6% in the top ten. V and J are TRBV29-1 and TRBJ1-2; D remains unclear. Sequences were obtained from peripheral blood. This TCR came from a woman aged 45-65 years with active or convalescent COVID-19. As DNA, the CDR3 is TGCAGCGTTGAATTGGGCGGGTTTTCCGACTATGGCTACACCTTC. Protein: CSVELGGFSDYGYTF. Drawing the rest from reference TRBV29-1 and TRBJ1-2, the complete variable domain is SAVISQKPSRDICQRGTSLTIQCQVDSQVTMMFWYRQQPGQSLTLIATANQGSEATYESGFVIDKFPISRPNLTFSTLTVSNMSPEDSSIYLCSVELGGFSDYGYTFGSGTRLTVV.